This T cell receptor (beta chain) was sequenced during a study of blood T cell repertoires in COVID-19. Turning to the study itself: COVID-19 samples, acute and convalescent, were from the United States, Italy and Spain. Sources were T cells, B-cell-depleted T cells, or PBMCs; the material itself was cDNA or gDNA.

In the original workflow: Amplified reference gene primers provided the basis for estimating nucleated cell counts. Sequencing was performed with immunoSEQ multiplex PCR; in TCRdb, only in-frame clones are kept and a portion is missing. The V and J calls and clone size were taken over from that table, and D and trimming were inferred from the DNA. The sample gives 45,000 or so clones, around three quarters of which show up once; under 75% is in the top ten. There are 13 residues in the CDR3. Germline V CDR1 and CDR2: SQVTM, ANQGSEA. The V end was cut by 3 bases, the J end by 2 bases, with 8 bases between.

This chain connects TRBV29-1 to TRBJ2-1, with D unclear. The sample was peripheral blood. The receptor was isolated from an elderly man with acute or convalescent COVID-19. CDR3 residues: CSVELVTYNEQFF. The CDR3 DNA is TGCAGCGTTGAGTTAGTCACCTACAATGAGCAGTTCTTC.